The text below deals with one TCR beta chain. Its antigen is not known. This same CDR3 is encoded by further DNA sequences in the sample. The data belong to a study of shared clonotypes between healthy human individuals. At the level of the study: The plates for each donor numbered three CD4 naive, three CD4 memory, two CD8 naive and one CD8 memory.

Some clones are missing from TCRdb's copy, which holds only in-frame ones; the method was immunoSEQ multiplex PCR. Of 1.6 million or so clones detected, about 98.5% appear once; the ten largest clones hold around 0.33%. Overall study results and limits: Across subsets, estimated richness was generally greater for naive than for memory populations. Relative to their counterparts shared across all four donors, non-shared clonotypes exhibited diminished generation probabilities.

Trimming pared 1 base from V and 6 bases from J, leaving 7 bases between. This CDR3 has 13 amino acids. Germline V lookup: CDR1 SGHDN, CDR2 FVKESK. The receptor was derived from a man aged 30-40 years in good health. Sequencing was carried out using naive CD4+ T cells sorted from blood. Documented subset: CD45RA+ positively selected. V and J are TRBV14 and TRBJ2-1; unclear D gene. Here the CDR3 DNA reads TGTGCCAGCAGCCAAGGCATGGGCAATGAGCAGTTCTTC. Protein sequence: CASSQGMGNEQFF.